The 7 T cell receptor beta chains in this list originate from one sample, sequenced in a study of T cells after yellow fever vaccination (dated by TCRdb to the late 2010s). Library creation used 5' RACE. Sequencing was performed on an Illumina HiSeq 2500. TCRdb reprocessing: public reads trimmed at Q25 with fastp, clones called with MiXCR, in-frame beta chains kept. Duplicate CDR3 protein sequences are folded into a single record with the most common DNA and genes. The sample has almost 600,000 distinct CDR3 sequences on record, approximately 13% of them singletons. The ten most abundant clones make up more than 13% of the sample. This specimen's treatment or condition label, interpreted: live attenuated yellow fever vaccine strain. Sequencing was performed on PBMCs, taken on the day of the yellow fever booster vaccination. The receptors come from a man between 25 and 39 years old who received the YFV17D yellow fever vaccine.

This clonotype showed up just a few times. This CDR3 reads CASSQDSRGKSGYTF. The CDR3 bases are TGCGCCAGCAGCCAAGATAGCAGGGGAAAGAGTGGCTACACCTTC. The V call is TRBV4-3, the J call TRBJ1-2; D might be TRBD1 (6 bases). This CDR3 is built from 15 residues. The germline V gene has CDR1 LGHNA and CDR2 YSLEER. V was trimmed by 0 bases and J by 7 bases, leaving 15 bases between them.

This chain uses TRBV6-2 or TRBV6-3 with TRBJ2-1; TRBD1 agrees at 8 bases. Germline CDR1 and CDR2: MNHEY and SVGEGT. CDR3 length equals 14 residues. The J segment lost 7 bases and the V segment lost 2 bases, leaving 4 bases of the junction unmatched. Here the CDR3 reads CASSYGQGANEQFF. The CDR3 coding sequence is TGTGCCAGCAGTTACGGGCAGGGGGCAAATGAGCAGTTCTTC.

This clonotype appeared a few times. This chain connects TRBV5-4 to TRBJ2-3; 7 bases agree with TRBD2. CDR3 length: 15 amino acids. CDR1 SGHNT and CDR2 YYREEE come from the germline V gene (reference sequence). V was pared by 4 bases and J by 3 bases, with 8 bases of the junction left unmatched. The CDR3 DNA reads TGTGCCAGCAGCGCTTCGGGGCGGGGGACAGATACGCAGTATTTT. Translated: CASSASGRGTDTQYF.

In DNA, the CDR3 is TGCGCCAGCAGTCCTTTGACACTCTACGAGCAGTACTTC. Translated, it gives CASSPLTLYEQYF. The V gene is TRBV23-1, the J gene TRBJ2-7; D not resolved. TRBV23-1 qualifies as an ORF whose function is uncertain. CDR3 length: 13 residues. Trimming removed 4 bases from V and 3 bases from J, with 10 bases in between.

This chain uses TRBV12-3 or TRBV12-4 with TRBJ2-7; 16 bases are a match to TRBD2. With 6 bases clipped from V and 1 base from J, the junction kept 9 bases outside the gene matches. This CDR3 comprises 18 residues. CDR3: CASRVGLAGGSSSYEQYF. The CDR3 DNA reads TGTGCCAGCAGGGTGGGACTAGCGGGAGGGTCTTCTTCCTACGAGCAGTACTTC.

This clonotype was found a few times. The V gene is TRBV20-1, the J gene TRBJ2-1; weak D call: TRBD2 (6 bases). V was trimmed by 6 bases and J by 7 bases, leaving 13 bases between them. Germline V gene sequence: CDR1 DFQATT, CDR2 SNEGSKA (reference sequence). CDR3 size: 12 residues. The CDR3 DNA sequence: TGCAGTGCGCGCGGGACTTCTAATGAGCAGTTCTTC. Residues: CSARGTSNEQFF.

This clonotype was seen at least ten times. V gene TRBV7-2 combines with J gene TRBJ2-3; no reliable D call. The CDR3 loop spans 12 amino acids. V was clipped by 1 base and J by 4 bases, with 3 bases between them. CDR1 is SGHTA and CDR2 is FQGNSA in the germline V gene. For the CDR3, the DNA is TGTGCCAGCAGCTTAGTTTCAGATACGCAGTATTTT. The encoded protein is CASSLVSDTQYF. Looking up the rest from reference TRBV7-2 and TRBJ2-3 gives the full variable domain: GAGVSQSPSNKVTEKGKDVELRCDPISGHTALYWYRQSLGQGLEFLIYFQGNSAPDKSGLPSDRFSAERTGGSVSTLTIQRTQQEDSAVYLCASSLVSDTQYFGPGTRLTVL.